This is a list of T cell receptor beta chains from one sample in a study of control samples from healthy donors and cancer patients. Repertoires were generated with immunoSEQ multiplex PCR, while TCRdb's copy carries only in-frame clones and drops some. This sample has approximately 220,000 clones, with 85% to 95% found just once. Sequenced material: blood. Source of these receptors: a man aged 50 to 60 in good health. CDR3s include the opening cysteine and the closing phenylalanine or tryptophan. A D gene is named only where the DNA matches it firmly. Only part of the rows carry a size: once, few, many, or a class if the clone is expanded.

j_gene: TRBJ1-6
len: 15
abundance: once
v_gene: TRBV7-2
d_gene: .
CDR3nt: TGTGCCAGCAGCTTAGCTCGGGGCGGCAATTCACCCCTCCACTTT
CDR3aa: CASSLARGGNSPLHF

j_gene: TRBJ2-1
len: 14
abundance: .
v_gene: TRBV29-1
d_gene: .
CDR3nt: TGCAGCGTTGAAGAATTTCGGCGGTACAATGAGCAGTTCTTC
CDR3aa: CSVEEFRRYNEQFF

j_gene: TRBJ1-2
len: 15
abundance: .
v_gene: TRBV30
d_gene: .
CDR3nt: TGTGCCTGGAGTGTACCGGGGCAGGGCGGATATGGCTACACCTTC
CDR3aa: CAWSVPGQGGYGYTF

j_gene: TRBJ2-3
len: 16
abundance: .
v_gene: TRBV10-3
d_gene: TRBD1
CDR3nt: TGTGCCATCAAACAGGGGCCGAGCTCTAGCACAGATACGCAGTATTTT
CDR3aa: CAIKQGPSSSTDTQYF

j_gene: TRBJ2-7
len: 15
abundance: .
v_gene: TRBV5-1
d_gene: TRBD1
CDR3nt: TGCGCCAGCAGCCAAACCCACGGGACAGATAACGAGCAGTACTTC
CDR3aa: CASSQTHGTDNEQYF

j_gene: TRBJ1-1
len: 16
abundance: .
v_gene: TRBV21-1
d_gene: .
CDR3nt: TGTGCCAGCAGCAAAGGTACCGGGGGCGTCTATTTGGGGGCTTTCTTT
CDR3aa: CASSKGTGGVYLGAFF

j_gene: TRBJ2-7
len: 14
abundance: .
v_gene: TRBV5-1
d_gene: TRBD2
CDR3nt: TGCGCCAGCAGCCTGGGAGGGCCCTCCTACGAGCAGTACTTC
CDR3aa: CASSLGGPSYEQYF

j_gene: TRBJ2-3
len: 15
abundance: .
v_gene: TRBV10-3
d_gene: .
CDR3nt: TGTGCCATCAGTGAGCGGGGCGGTAGCACAGATACGCAGTATTTT
CDR3aa: CAISERGGSTDTQYF

j_gene: TRBJ1-1
len: 14
abundance: .
v_gene: TRBV7-9
d_gene: .
CDR3nt: TGTGCCAGCAGCCTCCGACGTCAGACAGATGAAGCTTTCTTT
CDR3aa: CASSLRRQTDEAFF

j_gene: TRBJ1-3
len: 14
abundance: .
v_gene: TRBV6-6
d_gene: .
CDR3nt: TGTGCCAGCACCTCAGGGACATACGGAAACACCATATATTTT
CDR3aa: CASTSGTYGNTIYF

j_gene: TRBJ1-2
len: 14
abundance: .
v_gene: TRBV18
d_gene: .
CDR3nt: TGTGCCAGCTCACCCCTCGTCGTAATCGGTGGCTACACCTTC
CDR3aa: CASSPLVVIGGYTF

j_gene: TRBJ2-5
len: 16
abundance: .
v_gene: TRBV3-1/TRBV3-2
d_gene: TRBD2
CDR3nt: TGTGCCAGCAGCCTTCCTTTAGCGGGGGGGACAGAGACCCAGTACTTC
CDR3aa: CASSLPLAGGTETQYF

j_gene: TRBJ1-2
len: 13
abundance: .
v_gene: TRBV5-5
d_gene: TRBD1
CDR3nt: TGTGCCAGCAGCTTGACGACAGGGGTAGGCTACACCTTC
CDR3aa: CASSLTTGVGYTF

j_gene: TRBJ1-6
len: 17
abundance: .
v_gene: TRBV6-2/TRBV6-3
d_gene: .
CDR3nt: TGTGCCAGCAGTTCCCGATACGGCGGTCCTATAGATTCACCCCTCCACTTT
CDR3aa: CASSSRYGGPIDSPLHF

j_gene: TRBJ1-1
len: 13
abundance: .
v_gene: TRBV18
d_gene: .
CDR3nt: TGTGCCAGCGGAGGTCCGTGGAACACTGAAGCTTTCTTT
CDR3aa: CASGGPWNTEAFF

j_gene: TRBJ1-2
len: 16
abundance: .
v_gene: TRBV7-8
d_gene: TRBD1
CDR3nt: TGTGCCAGCAGCTTAGCGACAGGGGGCGGTTACTATGGCTACACCTTC
CDR3aa: CASSLATGGGYYGYTF

j_gene: TRBJ1-6
len: 17
abundance: .
v_gene: TRBV5-1
d_gene: TRBD1
CDR3nt: TGCGCCAGCAGCTTGGAGTCGGGACAGGGACTAAATTCACCCCTCCACTTT
CDR3aa: CASSLESGQGLNSPLHF

j_gene: TRBJ2-7
len: 14
abundance: .
v_gene: TRBV27
d_gene: .
CDR3nt: TGTGCCAGCAGTCCTCGGAGACCTGGTTACGAGCAGTACTTC
CDR3aa: CASSPRRPGYEQYF

j_gene: TRBJ1-3
len: 15
abundance: .
v_gene: TRBV9
d_gene: .
CDR3nt: TGTGCCAGCAGCGTAGCTGGGCGCACTGGAAACACCATATATTTT
CDR3aa: CASSVAGRTGNTIYF

j_gene: TRBJ1-3
len: 16
abundance: .
v_gene: TRBV3-1/TRBV3-2
d_gene: .
CDR3nt: TGTGCCAGCAGCCAAAGGTCGGGAGGGACTGGAAACACCATATATTTT
CDR3aa: CASSQRSGGTGNTIYF

j_gene: TRBJ2-3
len: 13
abundance: .
v_gene: TRBV28
d_gene: .
CDR3nt: TGTGCCAGCAGTTTGTTCTCTCCCGATACGCAGTATTTT
CDR3aa: CASSLFSPDTQYF

j_gene: TRBJ1-5
len: 13
abundance: .
v_gene: TRBV5-5
d_gene: .
CDR3nt: TGTGCCAGCAGCTTATCCCCTAATCAGCCCCAGCATTTT
CDR3aa: CASSLSPNQPQHF

j_gene: TRBJ2-7
len: 13
abundance: .
v_gene: TRBV18
d_gene: .
CDR3nt: TGTGCCAGCTCATGGGACACCAGTTACGAGCAGTACTTC
CDR3aa: CASSWDTSYEQYF

j_gene: TRBJ1-1
len: 16
abundance: .
v_gene: TRBV10-3
d_gene: .
CDR3nt: TGTGCCGCCTCAACATCACCGGGACGGACGAACACTGAAGCTTTCTTT
CDR3aa: CAASTSPGRTNTEAFF

j_gene: TRBJ1-1
len: 15
abundance: .
v_gene: TRBV3-1/TRBV3-2
d_gene: .
CDR3nt: TGTGCCAGCAGCCAAGTGGGCAGGCCGAACACTGAAGCTTTCTTT
CDR3aa: CASSQVGRPNTEAFF

j_gene: TRBJ2-6
len: 15
abundance: .
v_gene: TRBV5-6
d_gene: .
CDR3nt: TGTGCCAGCAGCTTGGTAGCTTCTGGGGCCAACGTCCTGACTTTC
CDR3aa: CASSLVASGANVLTF

j_gene: TRBJ1-6
len: 14
abundance: .
v_gene: TRBV7-2
d_gene: .
CDR3nt: TGTGCCAGCAGCTTAGAACAGAGCCTTTCCCCCCTCCACTTT
CDR3aa: CASSLEQSLSPLHF

j_gene: TRBJ2-6
len: 16
abundance: .
v_gene: TRBV28
d_gene: TRBD1
CDR3nt: TGTGCCAGCAGTGCCACAGGGGGCTCTGGGGCCAACGTCCTGACTTTC
CDR3aa: CASSATGGSGANVLTF

j_gene: TRBJ1-1
len: 17
abundance: .
v_gene: TRBV7-3
d_gene: TRBD1
CDR3nt: TGTGCCAGCCTTCCCCCGGGGGACAGCCGCATGAACACTGAAGCTTTCTTT
CDR3aa: CASLPPGDSRMNTEAFF

j_gene: TRBJ1-4
len: 14
abundance: .
v_gene: TRBV24-1
d_gene: .
CDR3nt: TGTGCCACCCTGGAAGACCCAACTAATGAAAAACTGTTTTTT
CDR3aa: CATLEDPTNEKLFF

j_gene: TRBJ2-5
len: 12
abundance: .
v_gene: TRBV7-3
d_gene: .
CDR3nt: TGTGCCAGCAGCCCGGGGATAGAGACCCAGTACTTC
CDR3aa: CASSPGIETQYF

j_gene: TRBJ1-5
len: 14
abundance: .
v_gene: TRBV2
d_gene: .
CDR3nt: TGTGCCAGCAGTGATCTTGGGGCCAATCAGCCCCAGCATTTT
CDR3aa: CASSDLGANQPQHF

j_gene: TRBJ2-7
len: 14
abundance: once
v_gene: TRBV28
d_gene: .
CDR3nt: TGTGCCAGCACCTCCGGGGTCACCTCCTACGAGCAGTACTTC
CDR3aa: CASTSGVTSYEQYF

j_gene: TRBJ1-1
len: 16
abundance: .
v_gene: TRBV10-2
d_gene: .
CDR3nt: TGCGCCAGCACCCATTGGGGAGGCAGAGGGAACACTGAAGCTTTCTTT
CDR3aa: CASTHWGGRGNTEAFF

j_gene: TRBJ1-6
len: 18
abundance: .
v_gene: TRBV13
d_gene: TRBD1
CDR3nt: TGTGCCAGCAGGGCCCCGGTGACAGGGACCTCCTATAATTCACCCCTCCACTTT
CDR3aa: CASRAPVTGTSYNSPLHF

j_gene: TRBJ2-5
len: 15
abundance: .
v_gene: TRBV29-1
d_gene: TRBD1
CDR3nt: TGCAGCGTTGTACGAGACAGGGTTCGGTCGGAGACCCAGTACTTC
CDR3aa: CSVVRDRVRSETQYF

j_gene: TRBJ2-7
len: 15
abundance: .
v_gene: TRBV7-3
d_gene: TRBD2
CDR3nt: TGTGCCAGCAGCTCACGGGGCGGGGGACCCTACGAGCAGTACTTC
CDR3aa: CASSSRGGGPYEQYF

j_gene: TRBJ2-7
len: 16
abundance: once
v_gene: TRBV6-2/TRBV6-3
d_gene: .
CDR3nt: TGTGCCAGCAGCCCTCTCCACAGGGCATTAACCTACGAGCAGTACTTC
CDR3aa: CASSPLHRALTYEQYF

j_gene: TRBJ2-2
len: 15
abundance: .
v_gene: TRBV10-2
d_gene: .
CDR3nt: TGCGCCAGCAGTGCAGGGGTGGTACGGGCCGGGGAGCTGTTTTTT
CDR3aa: CASSAGVVRAGELFF

j_gene: TRBJ2-2
len: 16
abundance: .
v_gene: TRBV6-4
d_gene: TRBD1
CDR3nt: TGTGCCAGCAGCGGACAGGGGGCGAGTGGCACCGGGGAGCTGTTTTTT
CDR3aa: CASSGQGASGTGELFF

j_gene: TRBJ2-7
len: 13
abundance: .
v_gene: TRBV30
d_gene: .
CDR3nt: TGTGCCTATTCCCCACGGGGGTCCTACGAGCAGTACTTC
CDR3aa: CAYSPRGSYEQYF

j_gene: TRBJ1-5
len: 17
abundance: .
v_gene: TRBV6-1
d_gene: .
CDR3nt: TGTGCCAGCAGTGAAGCGATGAGAGCTCTTAGCAATCAGCCCCAGCATTTT
CDR3aa: CASSEAMRALSNQPQHF

j_gene: TRBJ1-2
len: 14
abundance: .
v_gene: TRBV28
d_gene: .
CDR3nt: TGTGCCAGCAGAGTTAGTGGGGGCGCAGATGGCTACACCTTC
CDR3aa: CASRVSGGADGYTF

j_gene: TRBJ2-1
len: 14
abundance: .
v_gene: TRBV6-5
d_gene: .
CDR3nt: TGTGCCAGCAGTTATTTAGGGGCCCCTAGGGAGCAGTTCTTC
CDR3aa: CASSYLGAPREQFF

j_gene: TRBJ2-2
len: 14
abundance: few
v_gene: TRBV27
d_gene: .
CDR3nt: TGTGCCAGCAGTTCCGACCAGGGAACCGGGGAGCTGTTTTTT
CDR3aa: CASSSDQGTGELFF

j_gene: TRBJ1-1
len: 14
abundance: .
v_gene: TRBV28
d_gene: .
CDR3nt: TGTGCCAGCAGTTTAAGGGCGGGGAACACTGAAGCTTTCTTT
CDR3aa: CASSLRAGNTEAFF

j_gene: TRBJ1-2
len: 16
abundance: .
v_gene: TRBV3-1/TRBV3-2
d_gene: .
CDR3nt: TGTGCCAGCAGCCCAGAAGGGGCAATGGAGGTTTATGGCTACACCTTC
CDR3aa: CASSPEGAMEVYGYTF

j_gene: TRBJ1-5
len: 14
abundance: .
v_gene: TRBV7-6
d_gene: TRBD1
CDR3nt: TGTGCCAGCAGCTCGGGGACAGTTAATCAGCCCCAGCATTTT
CDR3aa: CASSSGTVNQPQHF

j_gene: TRBJ2-4
len: 15
abundance: .
v_gene: TRBV5-4
d_gene: .
CDR3nt: TGTGCCAGCAGGTACGCACAATTAGCCAAAAACATTCAGTACTTC
CDR3aa: CASRYAQLAKNIQYF

j_gene: TRBJ2-1
len: 16
abundance: .
v_gene: TRBV11-3
d_gene: TRBD1
CDR3nt: TGTGCCAGCAGCACGAAAGGGACAGGGGGCTACAATGAGCAGTTCTTC
CDR3aa: CASSTKGTGGYNEQFF

j_gene: TRBJ1-1
len: 10
abundance: once
v_gene: TRBV20-1
d_gene: .
CDR3nt: TGCAGTGCTCGGGACTCACAAGCTTTCTTT
CDR3aa: CSARDSQAFF

j_gene: TRBJ2-7
len: 13
abundance: once
v_gene: TRBV28
d_gene: .
CDR3nt: TGTGCCAGCAGTTCGAAGCAGGGCTACGAGCAGTACTTC
CDR3aa: CASSSKQGYEQYF